This T cell receptor beta chain is drawn from a study of control samples from healthy donors and cancer patients. The repertoire was sequenced with immunoSEQ multiplex PCR; TCRdb's copy has only in-frame clones and lacks some. This sample has 130,000 to 150,000 clones, with 90% to 95% found just once. With 0 bases removed from V and 5 bases from J, the gap between germline ends came to 6 bases. The germline V gene encodes CDR1 SGDLS and CDR2 YYNGEE. The length of the CDR3 is 12 residues. The rearrangement links TRBV9 to TRBJ2-7; D is undetermined. Material: PBMCs. This clonotype was obtained from a man in his sixties with colorectal cancer. The CDR3, as DNA: TGTGCCAGCAGCGTAGGGATGGACGAGCAGTACTTC. Translated: CASSVGMDEQYF.